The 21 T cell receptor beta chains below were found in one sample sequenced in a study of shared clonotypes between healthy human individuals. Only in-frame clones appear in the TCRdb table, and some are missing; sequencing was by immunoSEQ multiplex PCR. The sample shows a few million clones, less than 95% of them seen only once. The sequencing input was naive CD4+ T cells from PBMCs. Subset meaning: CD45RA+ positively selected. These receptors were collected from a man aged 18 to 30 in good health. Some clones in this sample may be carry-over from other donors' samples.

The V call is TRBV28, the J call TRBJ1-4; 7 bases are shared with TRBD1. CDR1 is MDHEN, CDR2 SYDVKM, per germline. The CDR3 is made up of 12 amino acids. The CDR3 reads CAAGGRLEKLFF. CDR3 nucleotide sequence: TGTGCGGCAGGGGGTCGCCTTGAAAAACTGTTTTTT.

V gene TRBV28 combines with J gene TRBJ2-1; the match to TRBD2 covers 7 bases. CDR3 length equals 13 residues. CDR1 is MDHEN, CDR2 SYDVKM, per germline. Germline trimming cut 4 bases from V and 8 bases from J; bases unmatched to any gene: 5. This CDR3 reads CASSWGGMDEQFF. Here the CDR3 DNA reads TGTGCCAGCAGTTGGGGGGGGATGGATGAGCAGTTCTTC.

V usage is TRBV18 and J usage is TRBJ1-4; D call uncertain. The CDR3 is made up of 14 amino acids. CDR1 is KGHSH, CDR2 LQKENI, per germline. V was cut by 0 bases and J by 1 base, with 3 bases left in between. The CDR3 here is CASSPPRTNEKLFF. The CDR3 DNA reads TGTGCCAGCTCACCACCGAGAACTAATGAAAAACTGTTTTTT.

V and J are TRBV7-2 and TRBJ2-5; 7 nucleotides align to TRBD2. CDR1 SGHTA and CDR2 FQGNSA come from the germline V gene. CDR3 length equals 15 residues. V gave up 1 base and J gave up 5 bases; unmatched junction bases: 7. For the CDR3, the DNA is TGTGCCAGCAGCTTAGGGCTAGCGGAAGCGGAGACCCAGTACTTC. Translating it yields CASSLGLAEAETQYF.

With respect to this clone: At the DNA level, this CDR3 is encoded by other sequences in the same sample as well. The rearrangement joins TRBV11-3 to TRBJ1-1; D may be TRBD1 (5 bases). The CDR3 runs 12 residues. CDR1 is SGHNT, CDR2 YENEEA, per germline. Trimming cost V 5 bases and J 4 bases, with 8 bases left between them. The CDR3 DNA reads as TGTGCCAGCAGCACGGGGGGCACTGAAGCTTTCTTT. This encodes CASSTGGTEAFF.

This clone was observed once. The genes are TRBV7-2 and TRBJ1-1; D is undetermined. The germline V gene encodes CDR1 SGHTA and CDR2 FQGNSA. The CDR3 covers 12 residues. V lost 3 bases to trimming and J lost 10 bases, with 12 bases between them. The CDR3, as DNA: TGTGCCAGCAGCTTCAGTATGGGAGGAGCTTTCTTT. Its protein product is CASSFSMGGAFF.

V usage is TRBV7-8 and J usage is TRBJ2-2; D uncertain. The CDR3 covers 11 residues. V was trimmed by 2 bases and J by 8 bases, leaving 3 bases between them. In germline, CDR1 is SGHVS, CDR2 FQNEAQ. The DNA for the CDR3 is TGTGCCAGCAGCTTATATGGGGAGCTGTTTTTT. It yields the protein CASSLYGELFF.

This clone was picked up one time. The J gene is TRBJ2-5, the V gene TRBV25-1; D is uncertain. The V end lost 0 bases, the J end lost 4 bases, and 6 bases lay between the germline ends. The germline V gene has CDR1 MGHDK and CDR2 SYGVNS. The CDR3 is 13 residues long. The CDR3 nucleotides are TGTGCCAGCAGTGAATACTCCGGAGAGACCCAGTACTTC. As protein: CASSEYSGETQYF.

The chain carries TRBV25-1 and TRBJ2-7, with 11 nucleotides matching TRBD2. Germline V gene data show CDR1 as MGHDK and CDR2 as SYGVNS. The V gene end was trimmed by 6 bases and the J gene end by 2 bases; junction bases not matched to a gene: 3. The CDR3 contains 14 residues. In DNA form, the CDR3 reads TGTGCCAGCAGAGTAGCGGGAGGGCCCTACGAGCAGTACTTC. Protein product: CASRVAGGPYEQYF.

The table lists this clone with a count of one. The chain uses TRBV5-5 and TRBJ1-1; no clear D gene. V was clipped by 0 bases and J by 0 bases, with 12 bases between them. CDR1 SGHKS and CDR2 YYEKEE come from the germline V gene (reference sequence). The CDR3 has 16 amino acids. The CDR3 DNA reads TGTGCCAGCAGCTTGGCTTTGGGCAGCCTGAACACTGAAGCTTTCTTT. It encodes CASSLALGSLNTEAFF.

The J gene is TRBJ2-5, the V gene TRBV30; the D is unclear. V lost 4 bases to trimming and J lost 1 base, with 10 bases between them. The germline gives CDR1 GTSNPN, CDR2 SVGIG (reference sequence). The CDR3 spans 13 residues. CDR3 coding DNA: TGTGCCTGGACCGGCGATGCCCAAGAGACCCAGTACTTC. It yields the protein CAWTGDAQETQYF.

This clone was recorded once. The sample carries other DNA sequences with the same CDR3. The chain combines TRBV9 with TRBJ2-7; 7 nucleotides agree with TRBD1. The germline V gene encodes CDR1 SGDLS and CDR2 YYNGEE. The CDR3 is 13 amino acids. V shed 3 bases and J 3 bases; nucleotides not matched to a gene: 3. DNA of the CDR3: TGTGCCAGCAGCGAGGGGGACAGCTACGAGCAGTACTTC. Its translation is CASSEGDSYEQYF.

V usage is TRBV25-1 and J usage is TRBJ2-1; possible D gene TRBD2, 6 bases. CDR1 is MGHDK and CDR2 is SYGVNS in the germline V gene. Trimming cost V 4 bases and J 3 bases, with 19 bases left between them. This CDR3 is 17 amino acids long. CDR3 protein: CASSGGVQRIIYNEQFF. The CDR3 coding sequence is TGTGCCAGCAGTGGGGGGGTCCAGCGGATAATCTACAATGAGCAGTTCTTC.

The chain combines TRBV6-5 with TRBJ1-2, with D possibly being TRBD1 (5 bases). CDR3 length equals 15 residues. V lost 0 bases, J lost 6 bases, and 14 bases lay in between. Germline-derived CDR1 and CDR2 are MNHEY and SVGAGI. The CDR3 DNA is TGTGCCAGCAGTTACTCGTCAGGGACGGGTGATGGCTACACCTTC. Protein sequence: CASSYSSGTGDGYTF.

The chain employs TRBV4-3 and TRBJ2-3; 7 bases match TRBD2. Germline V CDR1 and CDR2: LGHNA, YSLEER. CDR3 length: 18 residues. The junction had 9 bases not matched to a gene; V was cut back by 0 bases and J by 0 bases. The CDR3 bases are TGCGCCAGCAGCCAAGATGGCGGGAGCTCCTCTAGCACAGATACGCAGTATTTT. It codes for CASSQDGGSSSSTDTQYF.

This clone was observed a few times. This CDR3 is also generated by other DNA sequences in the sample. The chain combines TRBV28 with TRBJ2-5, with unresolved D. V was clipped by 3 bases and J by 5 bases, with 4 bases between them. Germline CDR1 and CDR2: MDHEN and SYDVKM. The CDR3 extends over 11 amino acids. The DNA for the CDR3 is TGTGCCAGCAGTTTGTCGGAGACCCAGTACTTC. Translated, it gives CASSLSETQYF. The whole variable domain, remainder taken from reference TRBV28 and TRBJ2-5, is DVKVTQSSRYLVKRTGEKVFLECVQDMDHENMFWYRQDPGLGLRLIYFSYDVKMKEKGDIPEGYSVSREKKERFSLILESASTNQTSMYLCASSLSETQYFGPGTRLLVL.

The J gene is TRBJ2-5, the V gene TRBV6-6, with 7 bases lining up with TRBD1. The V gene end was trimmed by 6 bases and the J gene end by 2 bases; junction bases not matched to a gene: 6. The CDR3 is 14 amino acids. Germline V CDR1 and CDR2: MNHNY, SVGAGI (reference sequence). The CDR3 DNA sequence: TGTGCCAGCAGAGCGCAGGGGGAACAAGAGACCCAGTACTTC. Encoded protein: CASRAQGEQETQYF.

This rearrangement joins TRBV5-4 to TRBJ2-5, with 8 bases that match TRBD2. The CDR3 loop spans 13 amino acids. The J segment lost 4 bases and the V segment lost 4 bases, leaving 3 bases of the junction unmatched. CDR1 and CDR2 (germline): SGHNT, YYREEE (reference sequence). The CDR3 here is CASSPTSVETQYF. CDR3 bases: TGTGCCAGCAGCCCGACTAGCGTAGAGACCCAGTACTTC.

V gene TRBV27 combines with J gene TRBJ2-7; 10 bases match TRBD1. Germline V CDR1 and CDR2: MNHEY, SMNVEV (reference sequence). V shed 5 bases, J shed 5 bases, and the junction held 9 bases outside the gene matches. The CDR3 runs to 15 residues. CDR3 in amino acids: CASSTYRDRGHEQYF. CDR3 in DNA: TGTGCCAGCAGTACTTACCGGGACAGGGGTCACGAGCAGTACTTC.

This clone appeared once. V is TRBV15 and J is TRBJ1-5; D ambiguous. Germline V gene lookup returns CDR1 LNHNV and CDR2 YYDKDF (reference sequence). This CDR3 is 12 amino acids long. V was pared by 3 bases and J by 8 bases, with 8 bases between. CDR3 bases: TGTGCCACCAGCAGTGACGTGAAGCCCCAGCATTTT. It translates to CATSSDVKPQHF.

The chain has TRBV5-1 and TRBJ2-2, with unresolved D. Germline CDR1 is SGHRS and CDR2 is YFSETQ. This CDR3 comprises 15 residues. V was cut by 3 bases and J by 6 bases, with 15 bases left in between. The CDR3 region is CASSSHSTSPGELFF. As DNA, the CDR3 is TGCGCCAGCAGCTCCCATAGCACCTCCCCCGGGGAGCTGTTTTTT.